The clone carrying this T cell receptor (beta chain) was observed a handful of times. This entry comes from a study of response to subunit inactivated influenza vaccine. In germline, CDR1 is SGHRS, CDR2 YFSETQ. V was trimmed by 4 bases and J by 5 bases, leaving 10 bases between them. The CDR3 is made up of 14 amino acids. TCRdb reprocessed the RT-PCR reads with MiXCR, giving one entry per CDR3 protein. Here the sample spans just under 550,000 distinct CDR3 sequences, 20% to 25% being singletons. These data were also filed under a second study, of T cells expressing NK-cell markers. That source reports: Making the TCR beta cDNA relied on 5'RACE template switching with UMIs. In about six donors, dominant CD3+CD56+NKG2C+ clonotypes ranked among the top 10 CD8+ clonotypes.

The starting material was CD4+ T cells sorted from PBMCs, obtained about 13 days after vaccination. The rearrangement joins TRBV5-1 to TRBJ1-6; D gene uncertain. The TCR was taken from a man aged 50 to 59 who received an inactivated influenza vaccine. The DNA of the CDR3 is TGCGCCAGCAGCAACCGGACGGATAATTCACCCCTCCACTTT. It specifies CASSNRTDNSPLHF.